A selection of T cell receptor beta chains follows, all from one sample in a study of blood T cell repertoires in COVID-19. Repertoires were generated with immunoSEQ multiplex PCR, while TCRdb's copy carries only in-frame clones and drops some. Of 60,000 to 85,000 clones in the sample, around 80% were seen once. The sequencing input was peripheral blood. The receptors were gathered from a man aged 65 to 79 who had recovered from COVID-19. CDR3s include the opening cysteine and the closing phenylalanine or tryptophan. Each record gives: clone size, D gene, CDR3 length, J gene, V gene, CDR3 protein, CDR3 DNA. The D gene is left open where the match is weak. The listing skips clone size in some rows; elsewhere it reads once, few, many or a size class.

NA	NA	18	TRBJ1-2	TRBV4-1	CASSQDPYRDTRNYGYTF	TGCGCCAGCAGCCAAGACCCTTATCGGGACACTAGAAACTATGGCTACACCTTC
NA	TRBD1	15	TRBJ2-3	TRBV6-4	CASSAGTGGTDTQYF	TGTGCCAGCAGTGCCGGGACAGGGGGTACAGATACGCAGTATTTT
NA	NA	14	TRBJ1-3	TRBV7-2	CASSQDFFGNTIYF	TGTGCCAGCAGCCAGGACTTCTTTGGAAACACCATATATTTT
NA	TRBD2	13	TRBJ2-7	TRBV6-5	CASTGRDSYEQYF	TGTGCCAGCACCGGGAGGGACTCCTACGAGCAGTACTTC
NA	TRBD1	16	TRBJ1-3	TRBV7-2	CASSFHPDRDGNTIYF	TGTGCCAGCAGCTTTCATCCAGACAGGGATGGAAACACCATATATTTT
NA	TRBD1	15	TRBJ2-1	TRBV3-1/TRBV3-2	CASSHPGQGFNEQFF	TGTGCCAGCAGCCATCCGGGACAGGGCTTCAATGAGCAGTTCTTC
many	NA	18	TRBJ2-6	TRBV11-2	CASSHIQRTPSGANVLTF	TGTGCCAGCAGCCACATCCAAAGGACACCATCTGGGGCCAACGTCCTGACTTTC
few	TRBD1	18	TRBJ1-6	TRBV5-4	CASSQGQGALSIDSPLHF	TGTGCCAGCAGCCAGGGACAGGGGGCGCTTTCTATAGATTCACCCCTCCACTTT
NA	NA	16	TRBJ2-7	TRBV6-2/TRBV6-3	CASSPQGGRYSYEQYF	TGTGCCAGCAGTCCACAGGGCGGGAGATACTCCTACGAGCAGTACTTC
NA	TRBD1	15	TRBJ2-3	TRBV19	CASSVQGEIGDTQYF	TGTGCCAGTAGTGTACAGGGGGAAATAGGAGATACGCAGTATTTT
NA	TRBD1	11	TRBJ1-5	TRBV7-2	CASSRDRALHF	TGTGCCAGCAGCCGGGACAGGGCGCTACATTTT
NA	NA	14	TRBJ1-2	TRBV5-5	CASSPDRTNYGYTF	TGTGCCAGCAGCCCGGACAGAACTAACTATGGCTACACCTTC
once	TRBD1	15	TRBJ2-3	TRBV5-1	CASSFPQGAVDTQYF	TGCGCCAGCAGCTTTCCGCAGGGGGCGGTAGATACGCAGTATTTT
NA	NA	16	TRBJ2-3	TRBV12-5	CASGLVGRRGYTLQYF	TGTGCTAGTGGTTTGGTAGGGAGGAGGGGCTATACGTTACAGTATTTT
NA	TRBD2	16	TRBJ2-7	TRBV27	CASSLTSGLPAYEQYF	TGTGCCAGCAGTTTAACCTCGGGACTACCAGCCTACGAGCAGTACTTC
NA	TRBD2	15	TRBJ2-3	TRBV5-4	CASSGGRAGTDTQYF	TGTGCCAGCAGCGGCGGGAGGGCCGGCACAGATACGCAGTATTTT
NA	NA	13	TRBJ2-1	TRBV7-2	CASSSQGKTEQFF	TGTGCCAGCAGCTCTCAGGGTAAGACTGAGCAGTTCTTC
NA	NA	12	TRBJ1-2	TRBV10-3	CAISEGGYGYTF	TGTGCCATCAGTGAAGGGGGTTATGGCTACACCTTC
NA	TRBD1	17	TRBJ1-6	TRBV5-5	CASRLTGSESYNSPLHF	TGTGCCAGCAGGTTGACAGGGTCTGAATCCTATAATTCACCCCTCCACTTT
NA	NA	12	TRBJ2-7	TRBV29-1	CSVNTPGYEQYF	TGCAGCGTAAACACTCCGGGATACGAGCAGTACTTC
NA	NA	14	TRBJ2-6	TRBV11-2	CASSLVSGANVLTF	TGTGCCAGCAGCTTAGTCTCCGGGGCCAACGTCCTGACTTTC
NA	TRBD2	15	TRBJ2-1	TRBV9	CASSVGTSGRDEQFF	TGTGCCAGCAGCGTAGGGACTAGCGGGAGAGATGAGCAGTTCTTC
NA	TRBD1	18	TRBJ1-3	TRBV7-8	CASSFSGLTGATGNTIYF	TGTGCCAGCAGCTTTTCGGGGTTGACAGGGGCAACAGGAAACACCATATATTTT
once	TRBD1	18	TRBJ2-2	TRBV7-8	CASSLTYLRDRGVGELFF	TGTGCCAGCAGCTTAACCTACCTGAGGGACAGGGGGGTCGGGGAGCTGTTTTTT
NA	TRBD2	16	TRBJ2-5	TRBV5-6	CASSVRTSGTQETQYF	TGTGCCAGCAGCGTCCGGACTAGCGGGACGCAAGAGACCCAGTACTTC
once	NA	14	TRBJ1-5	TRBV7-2	CASSSDRFNQPQHF	TGTGCCAGCAGTTCTGACAGGTTCAATCAGCCCCAGCATTTT
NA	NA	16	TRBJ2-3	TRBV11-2	CASSLEGAGGTDTQYF	TGTGCCAGCAGCTTAGAAGGGGCAGGGGGCACAGATACGCAGTATTTT